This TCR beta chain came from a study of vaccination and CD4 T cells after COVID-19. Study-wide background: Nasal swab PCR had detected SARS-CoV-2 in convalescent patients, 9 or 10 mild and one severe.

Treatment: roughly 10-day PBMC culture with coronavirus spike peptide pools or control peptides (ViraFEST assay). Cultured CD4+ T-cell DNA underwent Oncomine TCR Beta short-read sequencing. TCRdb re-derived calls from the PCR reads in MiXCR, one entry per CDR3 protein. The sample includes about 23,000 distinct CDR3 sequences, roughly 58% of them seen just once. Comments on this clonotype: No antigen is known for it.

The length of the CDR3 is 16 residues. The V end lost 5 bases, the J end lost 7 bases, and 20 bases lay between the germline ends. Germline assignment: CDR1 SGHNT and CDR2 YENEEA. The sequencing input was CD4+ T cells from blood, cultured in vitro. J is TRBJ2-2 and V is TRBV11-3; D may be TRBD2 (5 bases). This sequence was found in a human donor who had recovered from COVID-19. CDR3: CASSLDSISASGELFF. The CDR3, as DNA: TGTGCCAGCAGCCTGGACTCCATCTCTGCCAGCGGGGAGCTGTTTTTT.